Each of the 5 T cell receptor beta chains below was sequenced from the same sample in a study of T cell repertoires in cytomegalovirus infection. One entry per CDR3 protein results from TCRdb running MiXCR on the reads. Of 150,000 to 200,000 distinct CDR3 sequences in the sample, roughly 18% were seen once. Sequenced sample: CD8+ T cells from PBMCs. The receptors derive from a human donor in good health (CMV status not recorded). Some clones in this sample may be carry-over from other donors' samples.

This clonotype was found a few times. CDR3: CASSLPVAASSYNEQFF. CDR3 nucleotides: TGTGCCAGCAGCTTACCAGTTGCGGCCAGCTCCTACAATGAGCAGTTCTTC. The rearrangement uses TRBV7-9 and TRBJ2-1; no clear D gene. The V gene's germline CDR1 is SEHNR and CDR2 FQNEAQ (reference sequence). The CDR3 is 17 amino acids. The V end was cut by 2 bases, the J end by 0 bases, with 14 bases between.

The chain carries TRBV30 and TRBJ2-5; 15 bases line up with TRBD2. This CDR3 comprises 16 residues. Germline lookup yields CDR1 GTSNPN and CDR2 SVGIG (reference sequence). J gave up 5 bases and V 3 bases, and 7 bases lay outside the gene matches. The CDR3 loop is CAWRGLAGGARETQYF. CDR3 nucleotides: TGTGCCTGGAGGGGACTAGCGGGAGGCGCCCGGGAGACCCAGTACTTC.

This clonotype was detected ten times or more. V usage is TRBV6-6 and J usage is TRBJ2-7, with D possibly TRBD1 on 5 matching bases. V gave up 4 bases and J gave up 3 bases, with 7 bases separating them. Germline V lookup: CDR1 MNHNY, CDR2 SVGAGI (reference sequence). CDR3 length: 12 residues. CDR3 nucleotides: TGTGCCAGCAGTTCCAGGGTCTACGAGCAGTACTTC. The encoded protein is CASSSRVYEQYF.

This clonotype was detected a few times. The gene calls are TRBV28 and TRBJ2-1; a possible D gene is TRBD2 (5 bases). Germline CDR1 MDHEN, CDR2 SYDVKM. The CDR3 loop spans 13 amino acids. V gave up 2 bases and J gave up 8 bases, with 10 bases separating them. In DNA form, the CDR3 reads TGTGCCAGCAGTTTAAGGGAGAGGGATGAGCAGTTCTTC. The encoded protein is CASSLRERDEQFF.

This rearrangement joins TRBV7-9 to TRBJ1-3; perhaps TRBD1 as D (5 bases). With 5 bases removed from V and 9 bases from J, the gap between germline ends came to 17 bases. Germline V gene sequence: CDR1 SEHNR, CDR2 FQNEAQ (reference sequence). The CDR3 is 14 residues long. The CDR3, as DNA: TGTGCCAGCAGCCACGGCACAGGACAAACCACCATATATTTT. Amino acid sequence: CASSHGTGQTTIYF.